A single sample is the source of the 16 T cell receptor beta chains below, sequenced in a study of shared clonotypes between healthy human individuals. Some clones are missing from TCRdb's copy, which holds only in-frame ones; the method was immunoSEQ multiplex PCR. The data show 550,000 to 850,000 clones, 72% seen once. Sequencing used memory CD4+ T cells sorted from blood. Noted subset: CD45RA-negative fraction. These receptor sequences come from a woman between 25 and 40 years old in good health.

This chain links TRBV6-5 with TRBJ2-7; tentative D call: TRBD1 (6 bases). Germline CDR1 MNHEY, CDR2 SVGAGI. CDR3 size: 14 residues. Trimming cost V 6 bases and J 0 bases, with 12 bases left between them. The CDR3 coding sequence is TGTGCCAGCAGAACGACAGGAGGCTCCTACGAGCAGTACTTC. Translating it yields CASRTTGGSYEQYF.

V gene TRBV10-3 combines with J gene TRBJ2-7; 7 bases map to TRBD2. With 0 bases clipped from V and 5 bases from J, the junction kept 10 bases outside the gene matches. Germline values: CDR1 ENHRY, CDR2 SYGVKD. The CDR3 is 16 residues long. The CDR3 coding sequence is TGTGCCATCAGTGAGTCAAGGTCCGCGGGAGCAGACGAGCAGTACTTC. As protein: CAISESRSAGADEQYF.

This sequence joins TRBV2 and TRBJ2-6; maybe TRBD1 (6 bases). Germline V gene lookup returns CDR1 SNHLY and CDR2 FYNNEI. The CDR3 is made up of 15 amino acids. Trimming stripped 6 bases from V and 1 base from J, with 10 bases between. CDR3 DNA sequence: TGTGCCAGCAGCGTACAGGGATCTGGGGCCAACGTCCTGACTTTC. It specifies CASSVQGSGANVLTF.

The CDR3 sequence: CASSLDVGGLNEKLFF. The CDR3 DNA reads as TGCGCCAGCAGCTTGGACGTCGGCGGGTTAAATGAAAAACTGTTTTTT. This rearrangement joins TRBV5-1 to TRBJ1-4; D not resolved. The V end lost 0 bases, the J end lost 5 bases, and 14 bases lay between the germline ends. This CDR3 has 16 residues. CDR1 and CDR2 (germline): SGHRS, YFSETQ.

With regard to this clone: Other DNA variants within this sample encode the same CDR3. This chain connects TRBV5-6 to TRBJ2-3; TRBD2 might be the D (6 bases). V was shortened by 1 base and J by 0 bases, with 9 bases between the two germline ends. The V gene's germline CDR1 is SGHDT and CDR2 YYEEEE. The CDR3 is 15 amino acids. Written as DNA, the CDR3 is TGTGCCAGCAGCTTGTGGAGGGGTAGCACAGATACGCAGTATTTT. It specifies CASSLWRGSTDTQYF. Together with reference TRBV5-6 and TRBJ2-3, the CDR3 gives the full variable domain: DAGVTQSPTHLIKTRGQQVTLRCSPKSGHDTVSWYQQALGQGPQFIFQYYEEEERQRGNFPDRFSGHQFPNYSSELNVNALLLGDSALYLCASSLWRGSTDTQYFGPGTRLTVL.

This clone was seen once. The V and J genes are TRBV7-8 and TRBJ2-1, with 7 bases that match TRBD2. Losses at the gene ends were 7 bases for V and 8 bases for J; bases not matched to a gene: 14. Germline-derived CDR1 and CDR2 are SGHVS and FQNEAQ. The CDR3 runs to 15 residues. CDR3 nucleotide sequence: TGTGCCAGCATCCATCGTCGGGCTAGCGGCGATGAGCAGTTCTTC. Translated: CASIHRRASGDEQFF.

This chain connects TRBV27 to TRBJ1-1; 7 bases agree with TRBD1. Germline V gives CDR1 MNHEY, CDR2 SMNVEV (reference sequence). V lost 3 bases to trimming and J lost 0 bases; unmatched junction nucleotides: 7. CDR3 length: 16 residues. The DNA of the CDR3 is TGTGCCAGCAGTTTTTCCATTGGGACAGTGAACACTGAAGCTTTCTTT. This translates into CASSFSIGTVNTEAFF.

The V and J genes are TRBV19 and TRBJ2-2, with 9 bases matching TRBD2. The V gene end was trimmed by 6 bases and the J gene end by 4 bases; junction bases not matched to a gene: 3. CDR1 and CDR2 (germline): LNHDA, SQIVND (reference sequence). CDR3 length: 14 residues. CDR3 nucleotide sequence: TGTGCCAGTAGACCTAGCGGGGCCACCGGGGAGCTGTTTTTT. Translating gives CASRPSGATGELFF.

V gene TRBV27 combines with J gene TRBJ1-4; D is unresolved. Germline lookup yields CDR1 MNHEY and CDR2 SMNVEV (reference sequence). V shed 7 bases and J shed 7 bases, with 13 bases lying between them. The CDR3 has 13 residues. The CDR3 loop reads CASNDRAGEKLFF. CDR3 nucleotides: TGTGCCAGCAACGATCGTGCGGGTGAAAAACTGTTTTTT.

The chain is built from TRBV25-1 and TRBJ2-1; 11 positions agree with TRBD2. This CDR3 is 17 amino acids long. Germline V gives CDR1 MGHDK, CDR2 SYGVNS. V shed 4 bases and J 5 bases; nucleotides not matched to a gene: 10. The CDR3 bases are TGTGCCAGCAGTGCCCCGGGGGGGACTAGCGGAGACAATGAGCAGTTCTTC. As protein: CASSAPGGTSGDNEQFF.

This chain uses TRBV9 with TRBJ1-1; the D gene is possibly TRBD1 (6 bases). The ends were cut back, 3 bases at V and 0 bases at J, with 9 bases in the middle. This CDR3 is 14 amino acids long. The germline gives CDR1 SGDLS, CDR2 YYNGEE. The CDR3 spells CASSEGHLNTEAFF. In DNA form, the CDR3 reads TGTGCCAGCAGCGAGGGACACCTGAACACTGAAGCTTTCTTT.

V is TRBV7-9 and J is TRBJ2-5; either TRBD1 or TRBD2 may supply D (5 bases each). This CDR3 contains 15 residues. V was pared by 7 bases and J by 9 bases, with 24 bases between. CDR1 SEHNR and CDR2 FQNEAQ come from the germline V gene (reference sequence). As DNA, the CDR3 is TGTGCCAGCACCCCCCCGGCTCGGATGGGGGTTCCCCAGTACTTC. Residues: CASTPPARMGVPQYF. The complete variable domain, with remaining parts taken from reference TRBV7-9 and TRBJ2-5, reads DTGVSQNPRHKITKRGQNVTFRCDPISEHNRLYWYRQTLGQGPEFLTYFQNEAQLEKSRLLSDRFSAERPKGSFSTLEIQRTEQGDSAMYLCASTPPARMGVPQYFGPGTRLLVL.

This chain links TRBV19 with TRBJ2-1, with D possibly matching TRBD2 (5 bases). Trimming removed 8 bases at V and 3 bases at J, with 11 bases between. There are 13 residues in the CDR3. Per germline, CDR1 LNHDA and CDR2 SQIVND (reference sequence). The CDR3 DNA reads TGTGCCAGTGGGAGAAGCATCTACAATGAGCAGTTCTTC. This sequence encodes CASGRSIYNEQFF.

This clone was found once. The chain combines TRBV6-1 with TRBJ2-7; perhaps TRBD1 as D (6 bases). V lost 6 bases and J 1 base, leaving 10 bases between the germline ends. CDR3 size: 13 residues. CDR1 MNHNS and CDR2 SASEGT come from the germline V gene. CDR3 bases: TGTGCCAGCAGGTTCACAGGGTCCTACGAGCAGTACTTC. Translation: CASRFTGSYEQYF.

This clone was picked up a small number of times. The V and J genes are TRBV18 and TRBJ2-3; tentatively, D is TRBD2 (6 bases). V shed 3 bases and J shed 6 bases, with 16 bases lying between them. The CDR3 has 15 residues. The germline CDR1 and CDR2 sequences are KGHSH and LQKENI. The CDR3 is CASSPLPGGTDTQYF. CDR3 in DNA: TGTGCCAGCTCACCTCTACCAGGCGGGACTGATACGCAGTATTTT.

The table lists this clone with many counts. The chain is built from TRBV7-9 and TRBJ2-2; D is possibly TRBD1 (7 bases). Trimming left V 8 bases short and J 0 bases short, with 16 bases between. CDR1 SEHNR and CDR2 FQNEAQ come from the germline V gene (reference sequence). This CDR3 is 16 amino acids long. CDR3 DNA: TGTGCCAGCGTAAGAGGAGGGGGCGCGAACACCGGGGAGCTGTTTTTT. Amino acid sequence: CASVRGGGANTGELFF.